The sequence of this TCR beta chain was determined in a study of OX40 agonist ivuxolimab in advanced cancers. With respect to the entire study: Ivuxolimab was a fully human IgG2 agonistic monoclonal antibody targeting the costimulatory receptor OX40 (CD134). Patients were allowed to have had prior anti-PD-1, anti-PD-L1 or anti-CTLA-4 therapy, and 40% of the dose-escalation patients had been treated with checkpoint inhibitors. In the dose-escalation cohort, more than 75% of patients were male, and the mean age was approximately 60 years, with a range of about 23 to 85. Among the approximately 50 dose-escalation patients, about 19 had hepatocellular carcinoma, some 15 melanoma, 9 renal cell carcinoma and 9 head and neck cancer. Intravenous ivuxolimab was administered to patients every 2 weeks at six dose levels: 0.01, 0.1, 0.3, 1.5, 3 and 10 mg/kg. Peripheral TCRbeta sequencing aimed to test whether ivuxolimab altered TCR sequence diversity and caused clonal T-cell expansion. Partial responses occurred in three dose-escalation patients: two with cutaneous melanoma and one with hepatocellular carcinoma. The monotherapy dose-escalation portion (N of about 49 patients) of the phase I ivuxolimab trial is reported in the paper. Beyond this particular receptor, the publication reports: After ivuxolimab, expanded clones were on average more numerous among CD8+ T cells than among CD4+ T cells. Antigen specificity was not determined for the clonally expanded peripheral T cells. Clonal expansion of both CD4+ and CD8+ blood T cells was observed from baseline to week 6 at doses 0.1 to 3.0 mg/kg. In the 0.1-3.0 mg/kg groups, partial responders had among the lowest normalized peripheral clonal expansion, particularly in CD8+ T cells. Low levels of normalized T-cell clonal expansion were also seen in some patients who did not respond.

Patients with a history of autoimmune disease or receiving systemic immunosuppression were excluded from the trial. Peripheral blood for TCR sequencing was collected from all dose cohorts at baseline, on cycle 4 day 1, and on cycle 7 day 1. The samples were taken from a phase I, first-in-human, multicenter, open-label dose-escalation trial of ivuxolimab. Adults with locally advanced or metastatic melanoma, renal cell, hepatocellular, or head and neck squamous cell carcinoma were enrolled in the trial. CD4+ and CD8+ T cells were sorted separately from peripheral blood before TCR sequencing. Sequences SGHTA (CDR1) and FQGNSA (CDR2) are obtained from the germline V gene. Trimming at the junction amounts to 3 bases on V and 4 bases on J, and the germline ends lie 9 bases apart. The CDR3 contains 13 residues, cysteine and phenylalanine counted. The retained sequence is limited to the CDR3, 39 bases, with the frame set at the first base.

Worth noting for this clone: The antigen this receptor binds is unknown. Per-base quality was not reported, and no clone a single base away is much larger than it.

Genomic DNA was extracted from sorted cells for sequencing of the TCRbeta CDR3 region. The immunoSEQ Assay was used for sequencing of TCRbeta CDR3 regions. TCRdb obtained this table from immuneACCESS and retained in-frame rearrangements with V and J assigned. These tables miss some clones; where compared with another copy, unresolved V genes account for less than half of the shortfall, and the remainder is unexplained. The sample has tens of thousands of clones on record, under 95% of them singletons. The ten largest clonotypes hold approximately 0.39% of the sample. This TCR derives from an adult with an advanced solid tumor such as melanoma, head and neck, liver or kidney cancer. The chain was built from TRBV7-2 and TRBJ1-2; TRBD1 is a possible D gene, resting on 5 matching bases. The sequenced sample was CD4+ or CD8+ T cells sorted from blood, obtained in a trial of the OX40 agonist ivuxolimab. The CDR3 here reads CASSLPGSYGYTF. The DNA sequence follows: TGTGCCAGCAGCTTGCCAGGGAGCTATGGCTACACCTTC.